Shown below are 22 T cell receptor beta chains from a single sample sequenced in a study of T cells in localized non-small cell lung cancer. Libraries were prepared by immunoSEQ multiplex PCR; TCRdb keeps only in-frame clonotypes and omits some of them. The sample has 35,000 to 45,000 clones; around nine tenths are singletons. The specimen was peripheral blood, collected before any cancer treatment. The source of these receptors is a female donor older than 55 with stage I lung adenocarcinoma.

The gene calls are TRBV2 and TRBJ2-3; unclear D gene. The CDR3 runs to 14 residues. Germline CDR1 is SNHLY and CDR2 is FYNNEI. The V and J ends lost 10 bases and 7 bases respectively, with 21 bases between them. The CDR3 nucleotides are TGTGCCACCTCGTCCGTCGCCCCCCAGCATACGCAGTATTTT. Translation: CATSSVAPQHTQYF.

The chain recombines TRBV5-4 with TRBJ2-1; D may correspond to TRBD1 or TRBD2 (5 bases each). V lost 4 bases and J lost 0, with 11 bases in between. The CDR3 loop spans 15 amino acids. CDR1 SGHNT and CDR2 YYREEE come from the germline V gene (reference sequence). The CDR3 reads CASSPGTNSYNEQFF. CDR3 nucleotide sequence: TGTGCCAGCAGCCCAGGGACCAACTCCTACAATGAGCAGTTCTTC. Full variable domain (missing parts from reference TRBV5-4 and TRBJ2-1): ETGVTQSPTHLIKTRGQQVTLRCSSQSGHNTVSWYQQALGQGPQFIFQYYREEENGRGNFPPRFSGLQFPNYSSELNVNALELDDSALYLCASSPGTNSYNEQFFGPGTRLTVL.

This clone is a singleton in its sample. The chain is built from TRBV5-1 and TRBJ2-7; TRBD2 is a possible D gene (6 bases). Germline V lookup: CDR1 SGHRS, CDR2 YFSETQ. This CDR3 comprises 13 residues. V dropped 2 bases and J dropped 5 bases, with 11 bases sitting between them. DNA for the CDR3: TGCGCCAGCAGCTTTCAGGGAGGTGACGAGCAGTACGTC. It yields the protein CASSFQGGDEQYV.

V gene TRBV18 combines with J gene TRBJ2-7, with 9 positions matching TRBD1. Losses at the gene ends were 4 bases for V and 12 bases for J; bases not matched to a gene: 7. CDR1 KGHSH and CDR2 LQKENI come from the germline V gene. The CDR3 totals 12 residues. CDR3 amino acids: CASSLGQGTAYV. The CDR3 DNA sequence: TGTGCCAGCTCACTGGGACAGGGAACTGCGTACGTC.

The V gene is TRBV19, the J gene TRBJ2-2, with 7 positions matching TRBD1. Germline-derived CDR1 and CDR2 are LNHDA and SQIVND (reference sequence). This CDR3 comprises 15 residues. After removal of 5 bases from V and 4 bases from J, the junction contained 7 bases not matched to a gene. CDR3: CASSVTGTVTGELFF. CDR3 nucleotide sequence: TGTGCCAGTAGTGTAACCGGGACAGTCACCGGGGAGCTGTTTTTT.

V gene TRBV5-1 combines with J gene TRBJ2-2, with unresolved D. This CDR3 is 15 amino acids long. Germline-derived CDR1 and CDR2 are SGHRS and YFSETQ. V dropped 3 bases and J dropped 0 bases, with 9 bases sitting between them. The CDR3 is CASSSGHTNTGELFF. CDR3 sequence (DNA): TGCGCCAGCAGCTCCGGGCACACGAACACCGGGGAGCTGTTTTTT.

This sequence joins TRBV7-9 and TRBJ2-5; D is uncertain. The CDR3 has 13 amino acids. Trimming removed 5 bases from V and 2 bases from J, with 9 bases in between. Germline V gene data show CDR1 as SEHNR and CDR2 as FQNEAQ (reference sequence). This chain's CDR3 is CASSRRLQETQYF. The CDR3 nucleotides are TGTGCCAGCAGCCGCAGGTTGCAAGAGACCCAGTACTTC.

The gene calls are TRBV10-3 and TRBJ2-3; either TRBD1 or TRBD2 may supply D (5 bases each). The CDR3 is 11 amino acids. The V gene's germline CDR1 is ENHRY and CDR2 SYGVKD. V was clipped by 4 bases and J by 6 bases, with 5 bases between them. CDR3 sequence (DNA): TGTGCCATCAGTGGGGGGGATACGCAGTATTTT. It translates to CAISGGDTQYF.

This chain joins TRBV5-8 and TRBJ1-2; TRBD1 is a possible D gene (6 bases). V was clipped by 6 bases and J by 8 bases, with 14 bases between them. The CDR3 totals 12 residues. The germline gives CDR1 SGHTS, CDR2 YDEGEE. The CDR3 region has the DNA TGTGCCAGCAATCAGGGGAGAGGGGGCTACACCTTC. Translating it yields CASNQGRGGYTF.

The chain uses TRBV27 and TRBJ1-1, with unresolved D. There are 15 residues in the CDR3. The ends were cut back, 3 bases at V and 4 bases at J, with 15 bases in the middle. CDR1 MNHEY and CDR2 SMNVEV come from the germline V gene (reference sequence). This CDR3 reads CASSFSYNVGTEAFF. DNA of the CDR3: TGTGCCAGCAGTTTTTCGTATAACGTGGGCACTGAAGCTTTCTTT.

This clone was seen just once. The chain uses TRBV2 and TRBJ1-2; no definite D call. Germline CDR1 is SNHLY and CDR2 is FYNNEI. V was pared by 2 bases and J by 0 bases, with 10 bases between. The CDR3 consists of 15 residues. The CDR3 here is CASSERENSNYGYTF. The CDR3 nucleotides read TGTGCCAGCAGTGAACGAGAGAACTCTAACTATGGCTACACCTTC.

This chain joins TRBV5-1 and TRBJ1-3, with D maybe TRBD1 (6 bases). Germline V gene sequence: CDR1 SGHRS, CDR2 YFSETQ. The V end lost 0 bases, the J end lost 3 bases, and 13 bases lay between the germline ends. This CDR3 is 16 amino acids long. CDR3 sequence reads: CASSLVGGRGGNTIYF. The CDR3 DNA follows: TGCGCCAGCAGCTTGGTCGGGGGGCGCGGTGGAAACACCATATATTTT.

The rearrangement links TRBV10-3 to TRBJ1-3; D gene ambiguous. V lost 4 bases to trimming and J lost 2 bases, with 15 bases between them. The germline V gene encodes CDR1 ENHRY and CDR2 SYGVKD. The CDR3 extends over 16 amino acids. CDR3 nucleotides: TGTGCCATCAGTGGCCGAGCAGCAGCAACTGGAAACACCATATATTTT. Translated, it gives CAISGRAAATGNTIYF.

V and J are TRBV28 and TRBJ1-1, with a tentative D call TRBD1 (6 bases). V dropped 3 bases and J dropped 1 base, with 18 bases sitting between them. This CDR3 has 17 residues. Germline loops: CDR1 MDHEN, CDR2 SYDVKM. CDR3 nucleotide sequence: TGTGCCAGCAGTTTCGCTTTCCAACAGGGTTGGAACACTGAAGCTTTCTTT. This codes for CASSFAFQQGWNTEAFF.

This chain links TRBV10-3 with TRBJ2-5, with unresolved D. The V gene's germline CDR1 is ENHRY and CDR2 SYGVKD. This CDR3 is built from 13 residues. V lost 4 bases, J lost 1 base, and 7 bases lay in between. The CDR3: CAISGRGQETQYF. The DNA for the CDR3 is TGTGCCATCAGTGGACGCGGCCAAGAGACCCAGTACTTC.

This chain uses TRBV7-8 with TRBJ2-1; D gene uncertain. With 5 bases removed from V and 10 bases from J, the gap between germline ends came to 12 bases. The CDR3 length is 12 residues. Germline CDR1 and CDR2: SGHVS and FQNEAQ. CDR3 sequence reads: CASSLPVGEQFF. The CDR3 DNA reads TGTGCCAGCAGCCTCCCTGTGGGAGAGCAGTTCTTC.

The chain carries TRBV7-8 and TRBJ2-5; the match to TRBD2 covers 9 bases. The CDR3 contains 15 residues. Germline V gene lookup returns CDR1 SGHVS and CDR2 FQNEAQ. Losses at the gene ends were 8 bases for V and 5 bases for J; bases not matched to a gene: 12. Here the CDR3 reads CASLALAGYAETQYF. The CDR3, as DNA: TGTGCCAGCCTCGCCCTAGCGGGGTATGCGGAGACCCAGTACTTC.

J is TRBJ1-5 and V is TRBV5-1, with TRBD1 identical over 8 bases. The CDR3 covers 14 residues. Germline V gene sequence: CDR1 SGHRS, CDR2 YFSETQ. V was clipped by 4 bases and J by 5 bases; unmatched bases: 5. The CDR3 here is CASSLTGADQPQHF. DNA of the CDR3: TGCGCCAGCAGCCTGACAGGGGCCGATCAGCCCCAGCATTTT.

The CDR3, as DNA: TGTGCCAGCAGCCCTCGCATTTTGCGAGCTTTCTTT. As protein: CASSPRILRAFF. V is TRBV28 and J is TRBJ1-1, with D uncertain. The germline V gene encodes CDR1 MDHEN and CDR2 SYDVKM. Trimming took off 6 bases at V and 10 bases at J, with 15 bases between the two ends. The length of the CDR3 is 12 residues. Full variable domain (outside the CDR3, taken from reference TRBV28 and TRBJ1-1): DVKVTQSSRYLVKRTGEKVFLECVQDMDHENMFWYRQDPGLGLRLIYFSYDVKMKEKGDIPEGYSVSREKKERFSLILESASTNQTSMYLCASSPRILRAFFGQGTRLTVV.

This clone came up once. The genes are TRBV6-5 and TRBJ2-5; the D is unclear. Germline V gene data show CDR1 as MNHEY and CDR2 as SVGAGI. Trimming removed 4 bases from V and 5 bases from J, with 8 bases in between. CDR3 size: 12 residues. The CDR3 loop is CASSSLRETQYF. The CDR3 DNA reads as TGTGCCAGCAGTTCCTTGCGGGAGACCCAGTACTTC.

The chain combines TRBV7-6 with TRBJ1-1; D is possibly TRBD1 (6 bases). Trimming shortened V by 5 bases and J by 11 bases, and 21 bases separated the two germline ends. Germline-derived CDR1 and CDR2 are SGHVS and FNYEAQ. CDR3 length: 14 amino acids. Written as DNA, the CDR3 is TGTGCCAGCAGCCTGGGGGGCCCAACCCAAAGGGCTTTCTTT. Amino acids: CASSLGGPTQRAFF.

The table lists this clone with a few counts. The rearrangement links TRBV21-1 to TRBJ1-2; the table's D gene call, TRBD1, was not cross checked with the DNA. TRBV21-1 is an annotated pseudogene. The CDR3 is 13 amino acids. The CDR3 is CAATQTLPGGYTF. The CDR3 DNA sequence: TGTGCCGCCACTCAAACCTTACCAGGTGGCTACACCTTC.